This TCR beta chain was documented in a study of patients and donors after allogeneic stem cell transplantation. The CDR3 runs 14 residues. The germline gives CDR1 MNHEY, CDR2 SVGAGI. The V gene lost 2 bases and the J gene lost 4 bases, with 9 bases spanning the gap. There are a few counts of this clonotype. TCRdb reanalysed the RT-PCR reads using MiXCR and keeps one entry per CDR3 protein. The sample carries 410,000 or so distinct CDR3 sequences, approximately 16% recorded once. The specimen sequenced was blood, either unsorted or a sorted T cell fraction (not recorded which). The chain is built from TRBV6-5 and TRBJ2-1; TRBD2 is a possible D gene (5 bases). This clonotype originated in a human donor who was either an allogeneic HSCT recipient or a stem cell or donor lymphocyte infusion donor (not recorded which). It is not recorded whose cells these are; they may come from a transplant donor. CDR3 bases: TGTGCCAGCAGTTACGGGCCGGGGTACAATGAGCAGTTCTTC. Translating gives CASSYGPGYNEQFF.